The 21 T cell receptor beta chains given below trace back to one sample, sequenced in a study of shared clonotypes between healthy human individuals. Profiled with immunoSEQ multiplex PCR; TCRdb holds only in-frame clones, not every one. The sample records 1.4 million to 1.5 million clones, around 97% being singletons. The sequencing input was naive CD4+ T cells sorted from blood. Subset of the sample: CD45RA+ positively selected. These receptors were collected from a man younger than 45 in good health.

This chain uses TRBV5-4 with TRBJ2-1, with a possible D match to TRBD2 (6 bases). Germline values: CDR1 SGHNT, CDR2 YYREEE (reference sequence). This CDR3 comprises 14 residues. Trimming cost V 7 bases and J 8 bases, with 19 bases left between them. The CDR3 loop is CASQGGLGVYEQFF. The CDR3 region has the DNA TGTGCCAGCCAAGGAGGGCTAGGCGTGTATGAGCAGTTCTTC. The whole variable domain, remainder taken from reference TRBV5-4 and TRBJ2-1, is ETGVTQSPTHLIKTRGQQVTLRCSSQSGHNTVSWYQQALGQGPQFIFQYYREEENGRGNFPPRFSGLQFPNYSSELNVNALELDDSALYLCASQGGLGVYEQFFGPGTRLTVL.

This clone appeared a single time. The rearrangement links TRBV18 to TRBJ1-3; 8 nucleotides match TRBD1. V trimming: 2 bases; J trimming: 2 bases; junction bases outside the gene matches: 5. The CDR3 has 16 amino acids. Germline V gene data show CDR1 as KGHSH and CDR2 as LQKENI. The CDR3, as DNA: TGTGCCAGCTCACCAGCTCAGGGGGCGACTGGAAACACCATATATTTT. It yields the protein CASSPAQGATGNTIYF.

To note about this clone: In the same sample, other DNA sequences code for this CDR3. This sequence joins TRBV7-9 and TRBJ1-5; D ambiguous. Trimming stripped 1 base from V and 7 bases from J, with 8 bases between. Germline V gene sequence: CDR1 SEHNR, CDR2 FQNEAQ (reference sequence). The CDR3 sequence is 13 residues long. The CDR3 spells CASSLEGGQPQHF. In nucleotides, the CDR3 is TGTGCCAGCAGCTTAGAGGGAGGACAGCCCCAGCATTTT.

Written as DNA, the CDR3 is TGTGCCAGCAGTGTTCGGGGGGGTAACGAAAAACTGTTTTTT. Protein product: CASSVRGGNEKLFF. This chain joins TRBV6-1 and TRBJ1-4; D is possibly TRBD1 (5 bases). Germline loops: CDR1 MNHNS, CDR2 SASEGT. This CDR3 region has 14 residues. V was shortened by 4 bases and J by 8 bases, with 14 bases between the two germline ends.

This chain links TRBV28 with TRBJ2-3; D is unclear. The V end was cut by 8 bases, the J end by 2 bases, with 35 bases between. CDR1 MDHEN and CDR2 SYDVKM come from the germline V gene. The CDR3 consists of 21 residues. The CDR3 loop reads CASGIIRWASNLGQSTDTQYF. CDR3 nucleotides: TGTGCCAGCGGTATAATTAGGTGGGCTTCGAACCTTGGGCAGTCCACAGATACGCAGTATTTT. The full variable domain, its missing parts supplied by reference TRBV28 and TRBJ2-3, is DVKVTQSSRYLVKRTGEKVFLECVQDMDHENMFWYRQDPGLGLRLIYFSYDVKMKEKGDIPEGYSVSREKKERFSLILESASTNQTSMYLCASGIIRWASNLGQSTDTQYFGPGTRLTVL.

The sample holds a few counts of this clone. Within the sample, other DNA sequences also encode this same CDR3. This sequence joins TRBV5-1 and TRBJ2-7; 8 nucleotides agree with TRBD2. CDR1 and CDR2 (germline): SGHRS, YFSETQ. CDR3 length equals 15 residues. The J segment lost 0 bases and the V segment lost 0 bases, leaving 2 bases of the junction unmatched. The CDR3 sequence: CASSLGLAGSYEQYF. CDR3 nucleotides: TGCGCCAGCAGCTTGGGGCTAGCGGGCTCCTACGAGCAGTACTTC.

The chain has TRBV5-4 and TRBJ2-4; 14 bases line up with TRBD2. The CDR3 covers 18 residues. J gave up 0 bases and V 3 bases, and 5 bases lay outside the gene matches. Looked up from germline, CDR1 is SGHNT and CDR2 is YYREEE (reference sequence). This chain's CDR3 is CASSSGLAGVGAKNIQYF. CDR3 sequence (DNA): TGTGCCAGCAGCTCGGGACTAGCGGGAGTCGGAGCCAAAAACATTCAGTACTTC.

The chain combines TRBV18 with TRBJ2-7, with D maybe TRBD2 (5 bases). Germline V gene data show CDR1 as KGHSH and CDR2 as LQKENI. Between the trimmed V and J ends, which lost 6 bases and 6 bases, there was a span of 18 bases. CDR3 size: 14 residues. CDR3 loop: CASSLVGELGEQYF. The CDR3 nucleotides are TGTGCCAGCTCGCTAGTCGGGGAATTGGGCGAGCAGTACTTC.

This sequence joins TRBV7-2 and TRBJ2-2; TRBD2 might be the D (6 bases). The germline gives CDR1 SGHTA, CDR2 FQGNSA. This CDR3 is built from 13 residues. V was cut by 5 bases and J by 6 bases, with 10 bases left in between. CDR3 in amino acids: CASSTSGPGELFF. The CDR3 DNA is TGTGCCAGCAGCACGAGCGGGCCCGGGGAGCTGTTTTTT.

The chain is built from TRBV10-3 and TRBJ2-2; a possible D gene is TRBD1 (6 bases). Germline V gene sequence: CDR1 ENHRY, CDR2 SYGVKD. This CDR3 region has 15 residues. Trimming left V 3 bases short and J 7 bases short, with 15 bases between. Written as DNA, the CDR3 is TGTGCCATCAGTGAACAGGACAGTCGCAGCGGGGAGCTGTTTTTT. Translating gives CAISEQDSRSGELFF.

V gene TRBV5-1 combines with J gene TRBJ2-7; tentatively, D is TRBD2 (6 bases). CDR1 is SGHRS and CDR2 is YFSETQ in the germline V gene. V lost 0 bases and J lost 2, with 21 bases in between. The CDR3 sequence is 18 residues long. The CDR3 loop reads CASSLVASANLRPYEQYF. CDR3 nucleotide sequence: TGCGCCAGCAGCTTGGTCGCTAGCGCGAACCTCCGACCCTACGAGCAGTACTTC.

The gene calls are TRBV4-3 and TRBJ2-5, with 7 bases matching TRBD1. There are 16 residues in the CDR3. Germline V gene data show CDR1 as LGHNA and CDR2 as YSLEER. V trimming: 0 bases; J trimming: 7 bases; junction bases outside the gene matches: 11. In nucleotides, the CDR3 is TGCGCCAGCAGCCAAGACGGGACAGTGCCAACAGGGACCCAGTACTTC. Amino acids: CASSQDGTVPTGTQYF.

In the case of this clone: This same CDR3 is encoded by further DNA sequences in the sample. The rearrangement uses TRBV6-6 and TRBJ2-7, with D uncertain. The CDR3 loop spans 11 amino acids. CDR1 is MNHNY and CDR2 is SVGAGI in the germline V gene (reference sequence). Trimming took off 6 bases at V and 4 bases at J, with 7 bases between the two ends. The CDR3 DNA is TGTGCCAGCAGCAATCTGTACGAGCAGTACTTC. Translated: CASSNLYEQYF.

V usage is TRBV5-6 and J usage is TRBJ2-2; D possibly corresponds to TRBD1 (6 bases). This CDR3 has 15 residues. Germline V gene lookup returns CDR1 SGHDT and CDR2 YYEEEE. The ends were cut back, 4 bases at V and 5 bases at J, with 15 bases in the middle. The CDR3 loop is CASSAYRVKTGELFF. The DNA for the CDR3 is TGTGCCAGCAGCGCTTACAGGGTTAAGACCGGGGAGCTGTTTTTT.

The chain joins TRBV18 to TRBJ2-7, with 8 bases lining up with TRBD2. Trimming took 3 bases from V and 7 from J; bases not matched to a gene: 8. Germline-derived CDR1 and CDR2 are KGHSH and LQKENI. This CDR3 spans 14 amino acids. The DNA of the CDR3 is TGTGCCAGCTCACCGGGCGGGAGGCTGGGGGAGCAGTACTTC. This gives the protein CASSPGGRLGEQYF.

The chain uses TRBV5-1 and TRBJ2-3; no definite D call. This CDR3 has 14 amino acids. Germline CDR1 reads SGHRS; CDR2 reads YFSETQ. Trimming stripped 1 base from V and 2 bases from J, with 8 bases between. The CDR3 nucleotides read TGCGCCAGCAGCTTGAGGCGGAACACAGATACGCAGTATTTT. Amino acids: CASSLRRNTDTQYF.

The chain couples TRBV28 to TRBJ2-5, with D possibly TRBD2 on 5 matching bases. The V gene's germline CDR1 is MDHEN and CDR2 SYDVKM. The CDR3 consists of 14 residues. With 3 bases removed from V and 6 bases from J, the gap between germline ends came to 14 bases. The CDR3 DNA reads as TGTGCCAGCAGTTTCCCTCCTAGCACGAAGACCCAGTACTTC. This gives the protein CASSFPPSTKTQYF. The variable domain in full, completed from reference TRBV28 and TRBJ2-5, reads DVKVTQSSRYLVKRTGEKVFLECVQDMDHENMFWYRQDPGLGLRLIYFSYDVKMKEKGDIPEGYSVSREKKERFSLILESASTNQTSMYLCASSFPPSTKTQYFGPGTRLLVL.

The gene calls are TRBV7-9 and TRBJ2-7, with D maybe TRBD2 (6 bases). This CDR3 is built from 13 residues. Looked up from germline, CDR1 is SEHNR and CDR2 is FQNEAQ (reference sequence). V was cut by 6 bases and J by 4 bases, with 13 bases left in between. The CDR3 DNA follows: TGTGCCAGCAGTACGGGACTCGGTTACGAGCAGTACTTC. Translated: CASSTGLGYEQYF.

The chain employs TRBV5-1 and TRBJ2-7; 8 bases agree with TRBD2. The CDR3 runs to 17 residues. The germline V gene has CDR1 SGHRS and CDR2 YFSETQ. V lost 3 bases and J lost 1; bases outside the gene matches: 12. CDR3 in DNA: TGCGCCAGCAGCTGGGGGGTCAGCGGGAGTTCTTCCTACGAGCAGTACTTC. Its protein is CASSWGVSGSSSYEQYF.

The chain is built from TRBV28 and TRBJ2-7; 10 bases agree with TRBD2. The CDR3 sequence is 15 residues long. Per the germline V gene, CDR1 is MDHEN and CDR2 is SYDVKM. The junction had 8 bases not matched to a gene; V was cut back by 5 bases and J by 4 bases. The CDR3 loop reads CASSIPSGSSYEQYF. The CDR3 nucleotides are TGTGCCAGCAGTATCCCTAGCGGGAGTTCGTACGAGCAGTACTTC.

The chain links TRBV5-4 to TRBJ2-1; 12 bases agree with TRBD2. CDR1 and CDR2 (germline): SGHNT, YYREEE (reference sequence). V lost 4 bases and J lost 7; bases outside the gene matches: 6. This CDR3 comprises 15 residues. The CDR3 nucleotides read TGTGCCAGCAGCAAAACTAGCGGGGGGACTAATGAGCAGTTCTTC. Translation: CASSKTSGGTNEQFF. The whole variable domain, filled in from reference TRBV5-4 and TRBJ2-1, reads ETGVTQSPTHLIKTRGQQVTLRCSSQSGHNTVSWYQQALGQGPQFIFQYYREEENGRGNFPPRFSGLQFPNYSSELNVNALELDDSALYLCASSKTSGGTNEQFFGPGTRLTVL.